This TCR beta chain is drawn from a study of cytomegalovirus exposure and HLA in healthy donors. Study in general: A subsequent analysis reported that the 120 validation repertoires were produced on the same platform that had also been used for the 550 to 750 first-cohort repertoires.

This clone was observed a single time. Clones were sequenced by immunoSEQ multiplex PCR, and TCRdb holds only the in-frame ones, with some missing. The sample contains hundreds of thousands of clones, 86% of which appear only once. The V and J ends lost 1 base and 4 bases respectively, with 16 bases between them. The CDR3 is 16 residues long. The germline V gene encodes CDR1 MGHDK and CDR2 SYGVNS. Sample: PBMCs. The TCR originated in a woman aged 18-29 years in good health and CMV-seronegative. The V call is TRBV25-1, the J call TRBJ2-5, with D hard to call. CDR3 residues: CASSEFGLGSGETQYF. DNA for the CDR3: TGTGCCAGCAGTGAATTTGGTTTGGGCTCTGGAGAGACCCAGTACTTC.